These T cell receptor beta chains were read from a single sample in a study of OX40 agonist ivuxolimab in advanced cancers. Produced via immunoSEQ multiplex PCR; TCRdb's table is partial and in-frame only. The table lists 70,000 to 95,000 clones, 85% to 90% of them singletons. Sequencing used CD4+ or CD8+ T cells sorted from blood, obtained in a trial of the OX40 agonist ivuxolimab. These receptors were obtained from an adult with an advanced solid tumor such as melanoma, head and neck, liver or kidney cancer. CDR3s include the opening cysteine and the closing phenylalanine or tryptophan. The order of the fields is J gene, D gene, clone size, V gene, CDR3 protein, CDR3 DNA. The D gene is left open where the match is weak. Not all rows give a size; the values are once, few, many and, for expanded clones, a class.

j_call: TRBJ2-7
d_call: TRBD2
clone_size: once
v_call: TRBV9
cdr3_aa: CASSGGLAGGPVEQYF
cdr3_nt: TGTGCCAGCAGCGGGGGACTAGCGGGAGGGCCCGTCGAGCAGTACTTC

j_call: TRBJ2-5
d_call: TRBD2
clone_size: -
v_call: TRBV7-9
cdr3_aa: CASSLETSGRETQYF
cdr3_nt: TGTGCCAGCAGCTTAGAGACTAGCGGGAGGGAGACCCAGTACTTC

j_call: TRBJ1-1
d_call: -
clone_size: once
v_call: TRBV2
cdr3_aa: CAQETGNTEAFF
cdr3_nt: TGTGCTCAAGAGACAGGGAACACTGAAGCTTTCTTT

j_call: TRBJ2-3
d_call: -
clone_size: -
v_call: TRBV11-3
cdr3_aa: CASSLGSRSDTTDTQYF
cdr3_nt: TGTGCCAGCAGCTTAGGGTCCCGGAGCGACACAACAGATACGCAGTATTTT

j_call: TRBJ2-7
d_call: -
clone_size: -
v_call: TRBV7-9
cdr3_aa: CASRAGTYEQYF
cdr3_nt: TGTGCCAGCAGGGCGGGGACCTACGAGCAGTACTTC

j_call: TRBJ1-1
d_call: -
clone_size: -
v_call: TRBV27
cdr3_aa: CASSLGGGRTEAFF
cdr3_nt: TGTGCCAGCAGTTTAGGAGGGGGTCGGACTGAAGCTTTCTTT

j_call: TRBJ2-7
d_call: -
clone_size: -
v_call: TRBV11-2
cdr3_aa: CASSSARDLVWEQYF
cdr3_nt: TGTGCCAGCAGCTCCGCCCGGGACCTCGTGTGGGAGCAGTACTTC

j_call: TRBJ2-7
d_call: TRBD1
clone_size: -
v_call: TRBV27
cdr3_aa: CASSSTGRYEQYF
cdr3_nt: TGTGCCAGCAGTTCGACAGGGCGGTACGAGCAGTACTTC

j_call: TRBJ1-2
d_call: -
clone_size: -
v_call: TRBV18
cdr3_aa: CASSPSQVDYGYTF
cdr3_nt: TGTGCCAGCTCACCCTCCCAGGTGGACTATGGCTACACCTTC

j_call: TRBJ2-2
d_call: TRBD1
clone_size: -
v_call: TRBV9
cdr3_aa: CASSAGQATGELFF
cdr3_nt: TGTGCCAGCAGCGCCGGACAGGCGACCGGGGAGCTGTTTTTT

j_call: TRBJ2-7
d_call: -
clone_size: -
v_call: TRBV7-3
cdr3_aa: CASSAGGLSYEQYF
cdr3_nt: TGTGCCAGCAGCGCAGGCGGCCTCTCCTACGAGCAGTACTTC

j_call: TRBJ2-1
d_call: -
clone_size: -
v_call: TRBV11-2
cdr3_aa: CASSPEGSLPYNEQFF
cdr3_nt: TGTGCCAGCAGCCCCGAAGGGAGTCTGCCCTACAATGAGCAGTTCTTC

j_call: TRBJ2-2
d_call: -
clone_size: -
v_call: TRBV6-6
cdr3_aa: CASTDGRELFF
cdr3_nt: TGTGCCAGCACAGACGGGCGGGAGCTGTTTTTT

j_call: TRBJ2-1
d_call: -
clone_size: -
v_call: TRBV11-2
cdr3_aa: CASSLGTLDNEQFF
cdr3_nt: TGTGCCAGCAGCTTAGGAACGCTCGACAATGAGCAGTTCTTC

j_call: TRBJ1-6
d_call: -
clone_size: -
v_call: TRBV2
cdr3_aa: CASSDLDTELNSPLHF
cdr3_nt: TGTGCCAGCAGCGACCTGGACACCGAACTCAATTCACCCCTCCACTTT

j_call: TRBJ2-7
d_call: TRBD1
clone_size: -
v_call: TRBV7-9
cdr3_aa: CASSLNAGGDEQYF
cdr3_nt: TGTGCCAGCAGCTTAAATGCAGGGGGCGACGAGCAGTACTTC

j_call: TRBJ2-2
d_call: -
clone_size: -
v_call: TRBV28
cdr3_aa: CASLGQPNTGELFF
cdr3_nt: TGTGCCAGCCTAGGACAGCCTAACACCGGGGAGCTGTTTTTT

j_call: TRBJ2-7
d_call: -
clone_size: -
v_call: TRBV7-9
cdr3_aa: CASSNPSDFPYEQYF
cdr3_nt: TGTGCCAGCAGCAACCCCTCGGACTTTCCCTACGAGCAGTACTTC

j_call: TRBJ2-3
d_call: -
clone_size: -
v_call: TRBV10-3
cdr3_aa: CAISAAYEWGPDTQYF
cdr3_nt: TGTGCCATCAGTGCGGCCTACGAGTGGGGGCCAGATACGCAGTATTTT

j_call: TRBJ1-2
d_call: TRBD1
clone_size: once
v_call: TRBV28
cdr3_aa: CASSLQRQGVGGYTF
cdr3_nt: TGTGCCAGCAGTTTACAAAGACAGGGGGTGGGTGGCTACACCTTC

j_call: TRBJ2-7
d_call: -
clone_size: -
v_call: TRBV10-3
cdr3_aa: CAISEWAGPYEQYF
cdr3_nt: TGTGCCATCAGTGAGTGGGCGGGGCCCTACGAGCAGTACTTC

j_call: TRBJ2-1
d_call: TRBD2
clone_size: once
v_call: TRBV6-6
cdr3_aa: CASSYSTGGPDEQFF
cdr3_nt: TGTGCCAGCAGTTACTCTACGGGAGGGCCCGATGAGCAGTTCTTC

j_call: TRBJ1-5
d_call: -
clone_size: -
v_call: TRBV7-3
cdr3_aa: CASSSRWGTVGDQPQHF
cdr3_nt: TGTGCCAGCAGCTCACGGTGGGGTACCGTGGGGGATCAGCCCCAGCATTTT

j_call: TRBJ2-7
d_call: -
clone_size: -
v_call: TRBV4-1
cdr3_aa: CASSQDLRNYEQYF
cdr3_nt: TGCGCCAGCAGCCAAGATCTACGGAATTACGAGCAGTACTTC

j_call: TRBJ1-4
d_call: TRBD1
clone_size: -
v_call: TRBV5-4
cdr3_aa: CASSLGQGATNEKLFF
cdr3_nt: TGTGCCAGCAGCTTGGGACAGGGAGCAACTAATGAAAAACTGTTTTTT

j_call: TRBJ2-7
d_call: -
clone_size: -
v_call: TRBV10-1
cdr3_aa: CASSPGRTYEQYF
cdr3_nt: TGCGCCAGCTCACCGGGACGGACCTACGAGCAGTACTTC

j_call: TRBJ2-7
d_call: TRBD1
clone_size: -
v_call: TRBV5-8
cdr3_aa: CASSSGQGHEQYF
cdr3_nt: TGTGCCAGCAGCTCTGGACAGGGACACGAGCAGTACTTC

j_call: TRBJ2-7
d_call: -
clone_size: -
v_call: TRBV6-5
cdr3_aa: CASSYLRTESYEQYF
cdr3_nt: TGTGCCAGCAGTTACTTAAGAACAGAGTCCTACGAGCAGTACTTC